This TCR beta chain was found in a study of tumor-infiltrating lymphocytes in primary liver carcinoma. General observations from the study: Blood's top-250-clone fraction was significantly lower than that of tumors (p = 0.039). Compared with tumor region pairs, tumor-adjacent and tumor-blood pairs overlapped less.

A constant-region primer served to make TCR beta cDNA from approximately 490 ng total RNA. What produced the TCR beta libraries was three nested multiplex PCR rounds using slightly modified ARM-PCR. A C-beta reverse primer was combined with TRBV1-TRBV30 forward primers in the first two PCR rounds, and each round had roughly 9 cycles. MiXCR, run by TCRdb on the multiplex PCR reads, gives a single entry per CDR3 protein. The sample includes about 96,000 distinct CDR3 sequences, approximately 72% of them seen just once. As to this clonotype: The antigen is unknown. It may be a read error: a sequence one base away is much more abundant.

Unsorted bulk tissue of roughly 20-31 mg yielded co-extracted RNA and DNA. This CDR3 comprises 11 residues. The V and J ends lost 9 bases and 5 bases respectively, with 8 bases between them. CDR1 MNHNS and CDR2 SASEGT come from the germline V gene. The V gene is TRBV6-1, the J gene TRBJ2-1; no firm D call. Material for sequencing was tumor-adjacent normal liver tissue. The sequence derives from a man aged 35-49 years with primary liver carcinoma and hepatitis B virus infection. The CDR3 region is CARTTHNEQFF. In DNA, the CDR3 is TGTGCCAGGACGACTCACAATGAGCAGTTCTTC.